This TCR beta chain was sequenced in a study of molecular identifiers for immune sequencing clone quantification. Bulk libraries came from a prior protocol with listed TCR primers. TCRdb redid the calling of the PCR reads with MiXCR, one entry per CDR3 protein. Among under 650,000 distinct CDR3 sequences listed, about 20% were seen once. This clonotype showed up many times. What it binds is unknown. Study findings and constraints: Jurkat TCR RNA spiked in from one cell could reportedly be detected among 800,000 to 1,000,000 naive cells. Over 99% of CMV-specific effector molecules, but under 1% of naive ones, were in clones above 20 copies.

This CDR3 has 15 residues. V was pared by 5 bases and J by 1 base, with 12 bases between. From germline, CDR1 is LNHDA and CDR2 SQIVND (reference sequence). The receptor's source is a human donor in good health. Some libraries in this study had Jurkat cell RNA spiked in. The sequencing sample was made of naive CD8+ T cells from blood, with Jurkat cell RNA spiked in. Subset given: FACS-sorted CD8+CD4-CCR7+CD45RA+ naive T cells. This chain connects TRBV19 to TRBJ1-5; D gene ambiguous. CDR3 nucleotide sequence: TGTGCCAGTAGTTTTGGACGGCGGAGCAATCAGCCCCAGCATTTT. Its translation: CASSFGRRSNQPQHF. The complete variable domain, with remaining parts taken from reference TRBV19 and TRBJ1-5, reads DGGITQSPKYLFRKEGQNVTLSCEQNLNHDAMYWYRQDPGQGLRLIYYSQIVNDFQKGDIAEGYSVSREKKESFPLTVTSAQKNPTAFYLCASSFGRRSNQPQHFGDGTRLSIL.